The 5 T cell receptor beta chains presented below share a single source sample, sequenced in a study of beta chain features in type 1 diabetes. The study, taken as a whole, reports: All four CD4+ subsets of Type 1 diabetes patients contained TCRB CDR3s that were moderately but significantly shorter.

Their antigens are not known. The authors reverse transcribed all of the isolated RNA, so sequencing captured expressed TCRB transcripts. Here immunoSEQ multiplex PCR was the method, and the copy in TCRdb shows in-frame clones only, minus some. This sample has a few hundred thousand clones; roughly an eighth occur once, and the top ten carry about 0.01%. Sequencing used naive CD4+ T cells from blood. Source of these receptors: a young woman with type 1 diabetes.

This clone was picked up a small number of times. The rearrangement uses TRBV9 and TRBJ1-6; D is undetermined. The CDR3 has 16 residues. Germline values: CDR1 SGDLS, CDR2 YYNGEE. V shed 3 bases and J shed 1 base, with 11 bases lying between them. DNA for the CDR3: TGTGCCAGCAGCGCAGACTACCGGTCCTATAATTCACCCCTCCACTTT. The encoded protein is CASSADYRSYNSPLHF.

The J gene is TRBJ2-3, the V gene TRBV5-6, with 7 bases identical to TRBD2. The CDR3 length is 14 residues. Looked up from germline, CDR1 is SGHDT and CDR2 is YYEEEE. V was clipped by 4 bases and J by 6 bases; unmatched bases: 8. Here the CDR3 DNA reads TGTGCCAGCAGCCCTGGACTAGTAGACGATACGCAGTATTTT. Its translation: CASSPGLVDDTQYF.

The gene calls are TRBV7-9 and TRBJ1-5; no reliable D call. The germline V and J ends were trimmed by 3 bases and 0 bases, with 6 bases remaining between them. Looked up from germline, CDR1 is SEHNR and CDR2 is FQNEAQ (reference sequence). The CDR3 contains 14 residues. The CDR3, as DNA: TGTGCCAGCAGCTTGAGAAATAGCAATCAGCCCCAGCATTTT. Protein sequence: CASSLRNSNQPQHF.

The chain is built from TRBV18 and TRBJ1-2; possibly TRBD1 for D (6 bases). The CDR3 covers 14 residues. V was trimmed by 1 base and J by 4 bases, leaving 10 bases between them. CDR1 and CDR2 (germline): KGHSH, LQKENI. The CDR3 region is CASSPRGQPYGYTF. CDR3 nucleotides: TGTGCCAGCTCACCACGCGGACAGCCCTATGGCTACACCTTC.

This clone was counted a few times. V and J are TRBV4-3 and TRBJ2-2, with D hard to call. The CDR3 length is 16 residues. The V gene lost 0 bases and the J gene lost 1 base, with 9 bases spanning the gap. Germline loops: CDR1 LGHNA, CDR2 YSLEER. The CDR3 coding sequence is TGCGCCAGCAGCCAAGATCCCGGCGGGAACACCGGGGAGCTGTTTTTT. Its translation is CASSQDPGGNTGELFF.